Listed below are T cell receptor beta chains from one sample, sequenced in a study of OX40 agonist ivuxolimab in advanced cancers. The protocol was immunoSEQ multiplex PCR, while the TCRdb copy is restricted to in-frame clones and leaves out a portion. There are approximately 67,000 clones in the sample; approximately 80% occur only once, and roughly 8% lies in the top ten. The sample consisted of CD4+ or CD8+ T cells sorted from blood, taken in a trial of the OX40 agonist ivuxolimab. These receptors were collected from an adult with an advanced solid tumor such as melanoma, head and neck, liver or kidney cancer. Both conserved end residues are part of each CDR3. Each record gives: J gene, clone size, V gene, D gene, CDR3 protein, CDR3 DNA. A D gene is named only where the DNA matches it firmly. Not every row has a clone size; where given, it reads once, few, many or a size class.

>TRBJ2-5|NA|TRBV11-2|TRBD2
CASSLTSGTTPSQETQYF
TGTGCCAGCAGCTTAACTAGCGGGACCACTCCATCACAAGAGACCCAGTACTTC
>TRBJ1-1|NA|TRBV30|NA
CSAGRAEAFF
TGTTCTGCGGGGCGCGCTGAAGCTTTCTTT
>TRBJ1-1|NA|TRBV2|NA
CASSDGARLNTEAFF
TGTGCCAGCAGTGACGGGGCCAGGTTGAACACTGAAGCTTTCTTT
>TRBJ2-7|NA|TRBV6-5|NA
CASSKDSRFSYEQYF
TGTGCCAGCAGTAAGGACAGCCGCTTCTCCTACGAGCAGTACTTC
>TRBJ2-5|NA|TRBV2|TRBD1
CAARDRANQETQYF
TGTGCAGCGAGGGACAGGGCCAACCAAGAGACCCAGTACTTC
>TRBJ1-3|NA|TRBV4-1|TRBD1
CASSPIDRGRHSGNTIYF
TGCGCCAGCAGCCCCATAGACAGGGGGAGGCACTCTGGAAACACCATATATTTT
>TRBJ1-2|once|TRBV19|TRBD1
CASSISAGGYYGYTF
TGTGCCAGTAGTATATCTGCAGGGGGATACTATGGCTACACCTTC
>TRBJ1-5|NA|TRBV10-3|NA
CAISESGWGGDQPQHF
TGTGCCATCAGTGAGTCGGGCTGGGGAGGTGATCAGCCCCAGCATTTT
>TRBJ2-3|NA|TRBV5-4|TRBD1
CASSPTGGEGTDTQYF
TGTGCCAGCAGCCCGACAGGGGGCGAGGGAACAGATACGCAGTATTTT
>TRBJ2-4|NA|TRBV18|TRBD2
CASSQGTPGLAGGGPIQYF
TGTGCCAGCTCCCAAGGGACGCCGGGACTAGCGGGAGGAGGTCCCATTCAGTACTTC
>TRBJ1-1|NA|TRBV10-3|TRBD1
CAISPSLGQSNTEAFF
TGTGCCATCAGTCCGAGTCTGGGACAGTCAAACACTGAAGCTTTCTTT
>TRBJ1-1|NA|TRBV5-1|NA
CASSLVGTENTEAFF
TGCGCCAGCAGCTTGGTGGGCACTGAGAACACTGAAGCTTTCTTT
>TRBJ2-2|NA|TRBV5-1|NA
CASSLGGYNTGELFF
TGCGCCAGCAGCTTGGGAGGCTATAACACCGGGGAGCTGTTTTTT
>TRBJ1-6|once|TRBV7-9|NA
CASSLGPRDRYNSPLHF
TGTGCCAGCAGCTTAGGCCCACGCGACAGGTATAATTCACCCCTCCACTTT
>TRBJ1-3|NA|TRBV9|NA
CASSPTPDSGNTIYF
TGTGCCAGCAGCCCCACCCCAGACTCTGGAAACACCATATATTTT
>TRBJ1-1|NA|TRBV9|NA
CASSVPLNTEAFF
TGTGCCAGCAGCGTCCCCCTGAACACTGAAGCTTTCTTT
>TRBJ1-1|NA|TRBV7-2|NA
CASSSTGRTEAFF
TGTGCCAGCAGCTCCACAGGGCGGACTGAAGCTTTCTTT
>TRBJ1-3|once|TRBV5-1|NA
CASSLSSGTGNTIYF
TGCGCCAGCAGCTTGTCGTCAGGGACTGGAAACACCATATATTTT
>TRBJ2-1|NA|TRBV6-4|NA
CASSADGFEQFF
TGTGCCAGCAGTGCTGATGGGTTTGAGCAGTTCTTC
>TRBJ2-7|NA|TRBV28|NA
CASSFSTYEQYF
TGTGCCAGCAGTTTTAGTACCTACGAGCAGTACTTC
>TRBJ2-7|NA|TRBV19|NA
CASSTSAGGSYEQYF
TGTGCCAGTAGTACCTCTGCCGGGGGCAGCTACGAGCAGTACTTC
>TRBJ2-3|NA|TRBV7-3|NA
CASSLAAGYSTDTQYF
TGTGCCAGCAGCTTAGCGGCCGGGTATAGCACAGATACGCAGTATTTT
>TRBJ2-2|NA|TRBV19|NA
CASSPGHNTGELFF
TGTGCCAGTAGCCCCGGACACAACACCGGGGAGCTGTTTTTT
>TRBJ2-5|NA|TRBV2|NA
CAILLGGRETQYF
TGTGCCATCCTTCTAGGGGGACGAGAGACCCAGTACTTC
>TRBJ1-1|NA|TRBV29-1|TRBD1
CSVDSGTGVTEAFF
TGCAGCGTTGACTCCGGGACAGGGGTTACTGAAGCTTTCTTT
>TRBJ1-3|NA|TRBV30|TRBD1
CAWRRDSSGNTIYF
TGTGCCTGGAGACGGGACAGCTCTGGAAACACCATATATTTT
>TRBJ2-5|NA|TRBV7-2|TRBD2
CASSPSGGEGETQYF
TGTGCCAGCAGCCCCAGCGGGGGGGAGGGAGAGACCCAGTACTTC
>TRBJ2-7|NA|TRBV4-1|NA
CASSQVGDTYEQYF
TGCGCCAGCAGCCAAGTGGGGGATACCTACGAGCAGTACTTC
>TRBJ2-3|NA|TRBV5-1|TRBD2
CASRSGGPGDTQYF
TGCGCCAGCAGAAGCGGGGGGCCAGGAGATACGCAGTATTTT
>TRBJ1-1|medium-sized|TRBV5-4|NA
CASSRLVTDMNTEAFF
TGTGCCAGCAGCCGCTTGGTGACAGACATGAACACTGAAGCTTTCTTT
>TRBJ2-1|few|TRBV19|NA
CASSISITSYAYNEQFF
TGTGCCAGTAGTATATCCATCACTAGTTATGCCTACAATGAGCAGTTCTTC
>TRBJ1-5|NA|TRBV7-3|NA
CASSPPGGDNQPQHF
TGTGCCAGCAGCCCTCCGGGGGGCGACAATCAGCCCCAGCATTTT
>TRBJ2-1|NA|TRBV4-3|NA
CASSRKSESGTFPSGTNEQFF
TGCGCCAGCAGCCGAAAATCAGAATCCGGGACGTTTCCCTCCGGCACCAATGAGCAGTTCTTC
>TRBJ2-2|once|TRBV5-1|NA
CASANSLGTGELFF
TGCGCCAGCGCGAATTCACTCGGCACCGGGGAGCTGTTTTTT
>TRBJ2-2|NA|TRBV5-1|NA
CASSLAPNTGELFF
TGCGCCAGCAGCTTGGCACCGAACACCGGGGAGCTGTTTTTT
>TRBJ1-6|few|TRBV18|TRBD1
CASSQDRASNSPLHF
TGTGCCAGCTCACAGGACAGGGCCTCTAATTCACCCCTCCACTTT
>TRBJ2-1|NA|TRBV9|NA
CASSAGTANEQFF
TGTGCCAGCAGCGCCGGGACCGCCAATGAGCAGTTCTTC
>TRBJ2-1|NA|TRBV19|NA
CASKGLGQFF
TGTGCCAGTAAGGGGCTGGGGCAGTTCTTC
>TRBJ1-2|NA|TRBV19|NA
CASSRLFDYGYTF
TGTGCCAGTAGTCGTTTGTTCGACTATGGCTACACCTTC
>TRBJ1-2|NA|TRBV7-2|NA
CASSLAGGGNYGYTF
TGTGCCAGCAGCTTAGCAGGGGGTGGTAACTATGGCTACACCTTC
>TRBJ2-5|NA|TRBV7-2|TRBD2
CASSLAASGGRETQYF
TGTGCCAGCAGCTTAGCTGCTAGCGGGGGGCGGGAGACCCAGTACTTC
>TRBJ2-1|once|TRBV11-1|TRBD1
CASSLARTGTYNEQFF
TGTGCCAGCAGCTTAGCGAGGACAGGGACCTACAATGAGCAGTTCTTC
>TRBJ2-3|once|TRBV18|NA
CASSPIESTDTQYF
TGTGCCAGCTCACCAATAGAAAGCACAGATACGCAGTATTTT
>TRBJ1-1|NA|TRBV28|NA
CASSLLAHMNTEAFF
TGTGCCAGCAGTTTATTGGCGCACATGAACACTGAAGCTTTCTTT
>TRBJ1-4|NA|TRBV29-1|NA
CSVEVGATNEKLFF
TGCAGCGTTGAAGTGGGAGCAACTAATGAAAAACTGTTTTTT
>TRBJ1-1|NA|TRBV18|NA
CASSPDKTIIAFF
TGTGCCAGCTCGCCAGACAAAACTATTATAGCTTTCTTT
>TRBJ2-4|once|TRBV2|NA
CASLTGKNIQYF
TGTGCCAGCCTAACAGGGAAAAACATTCAGTACTTC
>TRBJ1-1|NA|TRBV7-9|NA
CASSLNSGTEAFF
TGTGCCAGCAGCCTTAATTCCGGCACTGAAGCTTTCTTT
>TRBJ1-2|once|TRBV4-1|TRBD1
CASSQPKMGQGASTDNYGYTF
TGCGCCAGCAGCCAACCCAAGATGGGACAGGGGGCGAGTACCGATAACTATGGCTACACCTTC
>TRBJ1-4|NA|TRBV27|TRBD1
CASSLSPGRSRGHSEKLFF
TGTGCCAGCAGTTTATCCCCCGGACGCTCCAGGGGGCACTCCGAAAAACTGTTTTTT
>TRBJ1-5|NA|TRBV5-1|NA
CASSFQGGQPQHF
TGCGCCAGCAGCTTCCAGGGAGGGCAGCCCCAGCATTTT
>TRBJ1-1|NA|TRBV5-6|TRBD1
CASSLQGATEAFF
TGTGCCAGCAGCTTACAGGGGGCCACTGAAGCTTTCTTT
>TRBJ2-1|NA|TRBV7-9|NA
CASSLNGYNEQFF
TGTGCCAGCAGCTTAAACGGCTACAATGAGCAGTTCTTC
>TRBJ2-7|once|TRBV2|TRBD1
CASSGGQVLEQYF
TGTGCCAGCAGCGGGGGACAGGTCCTCGAGCAGTACTTC
>TRBJ2-3|NA|TRBV7-8|NA
CASSLETGPRSDTQYF
TGTGCCAGCAGCTTAGAAACAGGGCCAAGATCGGATACGCAGTATTTT
>TRBJ1-5|NA|TRBV6-6|NA
CASSIDNQPQHF
TGTGCCAGCAGTATCGACAATCAGCCCCAGCATTTT
>TRBJ1-5|NA|TRBV30|NA
CAWSPEGLGNQPQHF
TGTGCCTGGAGTCCGGAGGGGCTGGGCAATCAGCCCCAGCATTTT
>TRBJ2-5|NA|TRBV29-1|NA
CSARTNQETQYF
TGCAGCGCTAGGACAAATCAAGAGACCCAGTACTTC
>TRBJ1-5|few|TRBV21-1|NA
CASSHPGQPRDQPQHF
TGTGCCAGCAGCCATCCCGGACAGCCCCGTGATCAGCCCCAGCATTTT